One sample yielded the 31 T cell receptor beta chains listed below, sequenced in a study of blood T cell repertoires in COVID-19. The protocol was immunoSEQ multiplex PCR, while the TCRdb copy is restricted to in-frame clones and leaves out a portion. Of fewer than 350,000 clones listed, 75% to 95% are singletons. Sample: peripheral blood. The receptors were gathered from a woman in her twenties or thirties with COVID-19, enrolled during active disease.

The chain joins TRBV5-8 to TRBJ1-2; the D is unclear. The CDR3 covers 15 residues. Germline V gives CDR1 SGHTS, CDR2 YDEGEE. V lost 0 bases, J lost 2 bases, and 11 bases lay in between. The CDR3 is CASSLGWEKNYGYTF. CDR3 DNA: TGTGCCAGCAGCTTGGGTTGGGAGAAAAACTATGGCTACACCTTC.

Regarding this clone: The same CDR3 also results from other DNA sequences found in this sample. V usage is TRBV30 and J usage is TRBJ1-5; the match to TRBD1 covers 8 bases. The V segment lost 0 bases and the J segment 4 bases; nucleotides outside the gene matches: 2. The CDR3 runs to 14 residues. Per the germline V gene, CDR1 is GTSNPN and CDR2 is SVGIG (reference sequence). CDR3 sequence reads: CAWSVRTGNQPQHF. CDR3 DNA: TGTGCCTGGAGTGTACGGACAGGGAATCAGCCCCAGCATTTT.

V gene TRBV7-9 combines with J gene TRBJ1-6; D uncertain. Germline CDR1 SEHNR, CDR2 FQNEAQ (reference sequence). The CDR3 runs 13 residues. V was cut by 1 base and J by 9 bases, with 7 bases left in between. The CDR3 here is CASSLVGFSPLHF. CDR3 nucleotide sequence: TGTGCCAGCAGCTTAGTCGGTTTTTCACCCCTCCACTTT.

V usage is TRBV5-1 and J usage is TRBJ1-2; D unclear. The germline V gene has CDR1 SGHRS and CDR2 YFSETQ. CDR3 size: 13 residues. The V and J ends lost 1 base and 8 bases respectively, with 12 bases between them. The CDR3 bases are TGCGCCAGCAGCTTGACAGATCGGGGAGGCTACACCTTC. Translation gives CASSLTDRGGYTF. The whole variable domain, filled in from reference TRBV5-1 and TRBJ1-2, reads KAGVTQTPRYLIKTRGQQVTLSCSPISGHRSVSWYQQTPGQGLQFLFEYFSETQRNKGNFPGRFSGRQFSNSRSEMNVSTLELGDSALYLCASSLTDRGGYTFGSGTRLTVV.

CDR3 protein: CASSQFRNRQAQETQYF. In nucleotides, the CDR3 is TGCGCCAGCAGTCAATTTAGGAATCGACAGGCTCAAGAGACCCAGTACTTC. The chain has TRBV23-1 and TRBJ2-5; possibly TRBD1 for D (6 bases). TRBV23-1 is noted as an ORF with a role that remains uncertain. The V and J ends lost 1 base and 2 bases respectively, with 17 bases between them. The CDR3 contains 17 residues.

The gene calls are TRBV2 and TRBJ1-2, with D tentatively TRBD1 (5 bases). V lost 6 bases to trimming and J lost 0 bases, with 14 bases between them. Germline V lookup: CDR1 SNHLY, CDR2 FYNNEI. The CDR3 loop spans 15 amino acids. CDR3 region: CASRLSRQTNYGYTF. The CDR3 nucleotides are TGTGCCAGCAGGCTAAGTCGACAGACTAACTATGGCTACACCTTC.

This clone was counted a few times. The chain combines TRBV7-2 with TRBJ2-5; D is perhaps TRBD2 (5 bases). The CDR3 sequence is 16 residues long. Germline CDR1 reads SGHTA; CDR2 reads FQGNSA. Trimming shortened V by 0 bases and J by 5 bases, and 16 bases separated the two germline ends. The CDR3 loop reads CASSLAGTARGETQYF. For the CDR3, the DNA is TGTGCCAGCAGCTTAGCCGGCACAGCCCGAGGGGAGACCCAGTACTTC.

The chain combines TRBV6-6 with TRBJ1-1; 8 bases line up with TRBD1. Germline V CDR1 and CDR2: MNHNY, SVGAGI (reference sequence). V was pared by 7 bases and J by 5 bases, with 9 bases of the junction left unmatched. CDR3 length: 14 amino acids. The CDR3 DNA follows: TGTGCCAGCATGCCTAGACAGGGGTTAACTGAAGCTTTCTTT. This sequence encodes CASMPRQGLTEAFF.

V usage is TRBV10-2 and J usage is TRBJ2-7, with 10 bases that match TRBD2. The CDR3 loop spans 14 amino acids. Germline V gene data show CDR1 as WSHSY and CDR2 as SAAADI. J was trimmed by 4 bases and V by 3 bases; bases with no gene match: 3. The CDR3 region has the DNA TGCGCCAGCAGTGAACTAGCGGGAAGTTACGAGCAGTACTTC. Its translation is CASSELAGSYEQYF.

There are a few counts of this clone. CDR3 amino acids: CASSQGQGAGNTEAFF. CDR3 sequence (DNA): TGCGCCAGCAGCCAGGGACAGGGGGCGGGGAACACTGAAGCTTTCTTT. This chain links TRBV4-3 with TRBJ1-1, with 12 nucleotides matching TRBD1. Per germline, CDR1 LGHNA and CDR2 YSLEER. The ends lost 3 bases at V and 1 base at J; junction bases unmatched: 3. The CDR3 is made up of 16 amino acids.

This clone came up once. The chain links TRBV2 to TRBJ2-7, with 8 bases lining up with TRBD1. V lost 8 bases to trimming and J lost 5 bases; unmatched junction nucleotides: 14. Germline CDR1 reads SNHLY; CDR2 reads FYNNEI. The CDR3 runs to 15 residues. The CDR3 is CASLRMETGVDEQYF. The CDR3, as DNA: TGTGCCAGCCTCCGGATGGAGACAGGGGTAGACGAGCAGTACTTC.

Points on this clone: This same CDR3 is encoded by further DNA sequences in the sample. The J gene is TRBJ1-1, the V gene TRBV6-5; possible D gene TRBD1, 5 bases. Trimming left V 8 bases short and J 5 bases short, with 12 bases between. This CDR3 spans 12 amino acids. Germline CDR1 is MNHEY and CDR2 is SVGAGI. The CDR3 sequence: CASRRGGTEAFF. CDR3 DNA sequence: TGTGCCAGCCGACGCGGGGGGACTGAAGCTTTCTTT.

In this sample, this clone turned up a few times. The chain is built from TRBV2 and TRBJ1-5; D is undetermined. Per the germline V gene, CDR1 is SNHLY and CDR2 is FYNNEI. Trimming took 8 bases from V and 11 from J, leaving 13 bases between them. The CDR3 totals 11 residues. The CDR3 DNA reads TGTGCCAGCGGCGCCGGGTTGACCCAGCATTTT. Encoded protein: CASGAGLTQHF.

The chain is built from TRBV5-4 and TRBJ1-3; no firm D call. This CDR3 spans 14 amino acids. Germline assignment: CDR1 SGHNT and CDR2 YYREEE (reference sequence). V shed 0 bases and J shed 2 bases, with 6 bases lying between them. The CDR3 DNA follows: TGTGCCAGCAGCTTGGTTGGGCCTGGAAACACCATATATTTT. Translated: CASSLVGPGNTIYF.

The chain has TRBV19 and TRBJ2-1, with TRBD1 matching 9 bases. The CDR3 spans 14 residues. With V trimmed by 5 bases and J by 8 bases, 7 bases remained unmatched. Germline V lookup: CDR1 LNHDA, CDR2 SQIVND (reference sequence). The DNA of the CDR3 is TGTGCCAGTAGTCCTGGGACAGGGTTTTATGAGCAGTTCTTC. Residues: CASSPGTGFYEQFF. Drawing the rest from reference TRBV19 and TRBJ2-1, the complete variable domain is DGGITQSPKYLFRKEGQNVTLSCEQNLNHDAMYWYRQDPGQGLRLIYYSQIVNDFQKGDIAEGYSVSREKKESFPLTVTSAQKNPTAFYLCASSPGTGFYEQFFGPGTRLTVL.

This clone was recorded only once. This sequence joins TRBV5-1 and TRBJ2-1; TRBD1 matches at 10 bases. Germline-derived CDR1 and CDR2 are SGHRS and YFSETQ. With V trimmed by 5 bases and J by 7 bases, 9 bases remained unmatched. The CDR3 runs to 15 residues. DNA for the CDR3: TGCGCCAGCAGGGCCGGGACAGGGGCGTCTAATGAGCAGTTCTTC. Protein: CASRAGTGASNEQFF.

The genes are TRBV7-9 and TRBJ1-4, with a possible D match to TRBD1 (6 bases). This CDR3 spans 14 amino acids. V was trimmed by 5 bases and J by 5 bases, leaving 12 bases between them. Germline CDR1 is SEHNR and CDR2 is FQNEAQ (reference sequence). CDR3 protein: CASSQGRGNEKLFF. DNA of the CDR3: TGTGCCAGCAGCCAGGGGCGGGGGAATGAAAAACTGTTTTTT.

The chain uses TRBV7-2 and TRBJ1-6; 7 nucleotides match TRBD1. V was pared by 2 bases and J by 7 bases, with 5 bases of the junction left unmatched. The CDR3 contains 15 residues. Per germline, CDR1 SGHTA and CDR2 FQGNSA. The CDR3 protein is CASSLKGAGNSPLHF. CDR3 bases: TGTGCCAGCAGCTTAAAGGGGGCCGGGAATTCACCCCTCCACTTT.

The rearrangement links TRBV18 to TRBJ1-2; 7 positions match TRBD1. The CDR3 sequence is 15 residues long. The germline V gene has CDR1 KGHSH and CDR2 LQKENI. The V and J ends lost 8 bases and 2 bases, in that order; junction bases with no gene match: 11. The CDR3 sequence: CASRENRGVNYGYTF. CDR3 nucleotide sequence: TGTGCCAGCCGAGAGAACAGGGGAGTCAACTATGGCTACACCTTC.

The rearrangement links TRBV6-6 to TRBJ2-3; 8 bases align to TRBD2. V trimming: 7 bases; J trimming: 6 bases; junction bases outside the gene matches: 12. Germline V gives CDR1 MNHNY, CDR2 SVGAGI (reference sequence). The CDR3 is 15 residues long. CDR3 nucleotide sequence: TGTGCCAGCACCCAACCTAGCGGGTCTCGGGATACGCAGTATTTT. It is translated as CASTQPSGSRDTQYF.

The CDR3 DNA follows: TGTGCCACCAGTGAGGGCGTTATGGGTGGCTACACCTTC. Translation gives CATSEGVMGGYTF. V gene TRBV24-1 combines with J gene TRBJ1-2; D not certain. V gave up 4 bases and J gave up 7 bases, with 12 bases separating them. CDR1 is KGHDR, CDR2 SFDVKD, per germline. CDR3 length: 13 residues.

This chain links TRBV18 with TRBJ2-7, with TRBD1 matching 9 bases. CDR3 size: 16 residues. Germline V gene lookup returns CDR1 KGHSH and CDR2 LQKENI. Trimming at V came to 2 bases and at J to 7 bases, leaving 12 bases not matched to a gene. DNA of the CDR3: TGTGCCAGCTCACCAAGGGGGTCACAGGGGGCCCGGGAGCAGTACTTC. Amino acid sequence: CASSPRGSQGAREQYF.

J is TRBJ2-7 and V is TRBV7-8; possibly TRBD2 for D (5 bases). Trimming stripped 1 base from V and 0 bases from J, with 19 bases between. Germline values: CDR1 SGHVS, CDR2 FQNEAQ. The CDR3 is made up of 18 amino acids. CDR3 DNA: TGTGCCAGCAGCTTAGTCCTAGCTTCGTCCCTGAGCTCCTACGAGCAGTACTTC. Its translation: CASSLVLASSLSSYEQYF.

In this sample, this clone turned up a few times. The chain combines TRBV27 with TRBJ1-2; no definite D call. Looked up from germline, CDR1 is MNHEY and CDR2 is SMNVEV (reference sequence). Trimming took 0 bases from V and 3 from J, leaving 8 bases between them. The CDR3 spans 14 residues. DNA for the CDR3: TGTGCCAGCAGTTTATCTTCATCCCACTATGGCTACACCTTC. It specifies CASSLSSSHYGYTF.

This clone was counted a single time. This rearrangement joins TRBV24-1 to TRBJ2-1, with 10 bases that match TRBD2. V trimming: 4 bases; J trimming: 7 bases; junction bases outside the gene matches: 12. The CDR3 sequence is 17 residues long. From germline, CDR1 is KGHDR and CDR2 SFDVKD. The CDR3 sequence is CATSEGLAGAGGNEQFF. DNA of the CDR3: TGTGCCACCAGTGAGGGGCTAGCGGGAGCGGGGGGAAATGAGCAGTTCTTC.

The chain carries TRBV5-6 and TRBJ2-3; D unresolved. Trimming took off 0 bases at V and 5 bases at J, with 13 bases between the two ends. The germline V gene encodes CDR1 SGHDT and CDR2 YYEEEE. The CDR3 runs to 15 residues. The CDR3: CASSLGPLTGDTQYF. The DNA of the CDR3 is TGTGCCAGCAGCTTGGGACCCCTGACGGGAGATACGCAGTATTTT.

The rearrangement uses TRBV7-9 and TRBJ2-7; no definite D call. Germline values: CDR1 SEHNR, CDR2 FQNEAQ (reference sequence). Trimming stripped 5 bases from V and 4 bases from J, with 6 bases between. This CDR3 has 11 residues. CDR3 protein: CASSASYEQYF. For the CDR3, the DNA is TGTGCCAGCAGCGCCAGTTACGAGCAGTACTTC.

The chain links TRBV15 to TRBJ1-1, with D uncertain. The V gene's germline CDR1 is LNHNV and CDR2 YYDKDF (reference sequence). CDR3 length: 13 amino acids. Trimming took 0 bases from V and 7 from J, leaving 9 bases between them. DNA for the CDR3: TGTGCCACCAGCAGAGAGGTCAAACATGAAGCTTTCTTT. Residues: CATSREVKHEAFF.

Only a few counts were recorded for this clone. This rearrangement joins TRBV28 to TRBJ2-7; tentative D call: TRBD2 (6 bases). This CDR3 region has 16 residues. The V end lost 4 bases, the J end lost 2 bases, and 18 bases lay between the germline ends. Germline V lookup: CDR1 MDHEN, CDR2 SYDVKM. For the CDR3, the DNA is TGTGCCAGCAGTTCAACAAGGGCTAGCGACCCCTACGAGCAGTACTTC. Translated: CASSSTRASDPYEQYF.

The chain recombines TRBV18 with TRBJ2-7; D possibly corresponds to TRBD1 (5 bases). This CDR3 has 15 amino acids. CDR1 and CDR2 from the germline V gene are KGHSH and LQKENI. Trimming stripped 0 bases from V and 0 bases from J, with 9 bases between. CDR3 protein: CASSPPRTNSYEQYF. The CDR3, as DNA: TGTGCCAGCTCACCACCGAGGACAAACTCCTACGAGCAGTACTTC.

J is TRBJ1-6 and V is TRBV28; weak D call: TRBD1 (5 bases). The ends were cut back, 6 bases at V and 5 bases at J, with 14 bases in the middle. CDR3 length: 15 amino acids. CDR1 MDHEN and CDR2 SYDVKM come from the germline V gene. The CDR3 is CASRPRGINNSPLHF. The CDR3 DNA reads as TGTGCCAGCAGACCCCGGGGGATAAATAATTCACCCCTCCACTTT.